This TCR beta chain comes out of a study of OX40 agonist ivuxolimab in advanced cancers. Describing the broader study: Ivuxolimab, which targeted the costimulatory receptor OX40 (CD134), was an agonistic, fully human IgG2 monoclonal antibody. The point of sequencing TCRbeta in the periphery was to test whether ivuxolimab changed TCR sequence diversity and drove clonal T-cell expansion. Intravenous ivuxolimab was administered to patients every 2 weeks at six dose levels: 0.01, 0.1, 0.3, 1.5, 3 and 10 mg/kg. Among the approximately 50 dose-escalation patients, about 20 had hepatocellular carcinoma, around 15 melanoma, 9 renal cell carcinoma and 9 head and neck cancer. In the dose-escalation cohort, 70% to 85% of patients were male, and the mean age was about 55 years, with a range of 23 to 79. Partial responses occurred in three dose-escalation patients: two with cutaneous melanoma and one with hepatocellular carcinoma. The paper covers the monotherapy dose-escalation part of the phase I ivuxolimab trial, which included N ≈ 50 patients. Prior anti-PD-1, anti-PD-L1 or anti-CTLA-4 therapy was permitted, and checkpoint inhibitors had been received by around 39% of dose-escalation patients.

Here is what the overall study found, with its caveats: In the 0.1-3.0 mg/kg groups, partial responders had among the lowest normalized peripheral clonal expansion, particularly in CD8+ T cells. Low levels of normalized T-cell clonal expansion were also shown by some nonresponding patients. Antigen specificity was not determined for the clonally expanded peripheral T cells. At doses of 0.1 to 3.0 mg/kg, clonal expansion of both CD4+ and CD8+ blood T cells was observed from baseline to week 6. On average, CD8+ T cells showed more expanded clones than CD4+ T cells after ivuxolimab.

Genomic DNA was isolated from the sorted cells so that the TCRbeta CDR3 region could be sequenced. The immunoSEQ Assay was used to sequence the TCRbeta CDR3 regions. In TCRdb, the immuneACCESS table is reduced to in-frame sequences with V and J assigned. These tables do not hold every clone; where another copy was compared, an unresolved V gene accounts for under half, and the others remain unexplained. The sample contains 60,000 to 85,000 clones, roughly 80% of them found a single time. The top ten clonotypes cover 1.5% to 2% of the sample. From a lookup of the germline V gene (reference sequence), CDR1 and CDR2 are LNHNV and YYDKDF. V is pared back by 0 bases and J by 4 bases, with 9 bases lying between the germline termini. From the cysteine up to the phenylalanine, the CDR3 has a length of 14 residues. The kept DNA is CDR3 alone, 42 bases in frame from the first base. The trial excluded patients who had a history of autoimmune disease or who were on systemic immunosuppression. Peripheral blood for TCR sequencing was collected from all dose cohorts at baseline, on cycle 4 day 1, and on cycle 7 day 1. Samples were obtained from an open-label, multicenter, first-in-human phase I dose-escalation trial of ivuxolimab. Adults with locally advanced or metastatic melanoma, renal cell carcinoma, hepatocellular carcinoma or head and neck squamous cell carcinoma were enrolled in the trial. CD4+ and CD8+ T cells were sorted separately from peripheral blood before TCR sequencing.

On this clone: What this receptor recognizes is not known. Qualities for individual bases were not recorded, and no much larger clone is one base off.

The sequenced sample was CD4+ or CD8+ T cells sorted from blood, obtained in a trial of the OX40 agonist ivuxolimab. This sequence originates from an adult with an advanced solid tumor such as melanoma, head and neck, liver or kidney cancer. Rearrangement joined TRBV15 to TRBJ1-2; the D gene is possibly TRBD1, with 5 bases matching. The CDR3: CATSRERGSYGYTF. The DNA reads TGTGCCACCAGCAGAGAACGGGGGAGCTATGGCTACACCTTC.